This TCR beta chain stems from a study of blood T cell repertoires in COVID-19. Study overall: The United States, Italy and Spain were the sources of the acute and convalescent COVID-19 samples. From T cells, B-cell-depleted T cells, or PBMCs came the material, which was cDNA or gDNA.

The CDR3 is 14 amino acids. Germline V gene lookup returns CDR1 SQVTM and CDR2 ANQGSEA. With 5 bases removed from V and 5 bases from J, the gap between germline ends came to 18 bases. Per the original data handling: It was from reference gene primer amplification that nucleated cell counts were estimated. Sequencing used immunoSEQ multiplex PCR; TCRdb keeps in-frame clones, though not all of them. V and J calls and clone size are given by that table; D and trimming were obtained from the DNA. The table includes 90,000 to 120,000 clones, 60% to 85% detected once. J is TRBJ2-5 and V is TRBV29-1; D remains unclear. The TCR sequence derives from a man between 65 and 85 years old with acute or convalescent COVID-19. Sequencing was done on a sample of peripheral blood. CDR3 in amino acids: CSVQRQPQEETQYF. In nucleotides, the CDR3 is TGCAGCGTTCAGAGACAACCACAAGAGGAGACCCAGTACTTC.